These 4 T cell receptor beta chains originate from one sample sequenced in a study of T cell responses to AZD1222 COVID-19 vaccine (dated by TCRdb to about 2021). The label giving this sample's time point can be read as: baseline before first vaccination. Library prep was done by the immunoSEQ multiplex PCR assay. Sourced from immuneACCESS, this table was stored by TCRdb with only in-frame sequences that have V and J called. A share of the clones is absent; for the studies checked, an unresolved V gene accounts for under half, and the remainder has no known explanation. The sample data list 150,000 or so clones, and approximately 92% of these were observed just once. The ten biggest clones cover 2.3% of the sample. Sequenced here: peripheral blood, sampled on day 0 of AZD1222 vaccination. All receptors come from an adult in good health.

The rearrangement uses TRBV30 and TRBJ2-2, with 11 bases matching TRBD2. Germline V gene sequence: CDR1 GTSNPN, CDR2 SVGIG (reference sequence). The trim removed 0 bases at V and 6 bases at J, leaving 3 bases unmatched. The CDR3 sequence is 15 residues long. CDR3 residues: CAWSVLAGVAGELFF. For the CDR3, the DNA is TGTGCCTGGAGTGTACTAGCGGGAGTTGCCGGGGAGCTGTTTTTT.

This chain joins TRBV11-1 and TRBJ2-1; D gene unclear. The CDR3 is 16 residues long. Germline V lookup: CDR1 SGHAT, CDR2 FQDESV (reference sequence). Trimming stripped 5 bases from V and 5 bases from J, with 19 bases between. CDR3 nucleotides: TGTGCCAGCAGCCACGGTCTCTACAGTGGGAACAATGAGCAGTTCTTC. It is translated as CASSHGLYSGNNEQFF.

The J gene is TRBJ1-1, the V gene TRBV19; D is undetermined. V was trimmed by 6 bases and J by 3 bases, leaving 14 bases between them. The CDR3 consists of 14 residues. From germline, CDR1 is LNHDA and CDR2 SQIVND (reference sequence). The CDR3 reads CASSPAGYDTEAFF. The CDR3 DNA reads as TGTGCCAGTAGCCCCGCAGGTTATGACACTGAAGCTTTCTTT. The variable domain in full, completed from reference TRBV19 and TRBJ1-1, reads DGGITQSPKYLFRKEGQNVTLSCEQNLNHDAMYWYRQDPGQGLRLIYYSQIVNDFQKGDIAEGYSVSREKKESFPLTVTSAQKNPTAFYLCASSPAGYDTEAFFGQGTRLTVV.

Turning to this clone: This sample includes further DNA sequences coding for the same CDR3. The chain is built from TRBV18 and TRBJ2-3; D remains unclear. This CDR3 contains 13 residues. The germline gives CDR1 KGHSH, CDR2 LQKENI. V lost 3 bases to trimming and J lost 0 bases, with 4 bases between them. CDR3 amino acids: CASSPPSTDTQYF. The CDR3 DNA is TGTGCCAGCTCACCGCCTAGCACAGATACGCAGTATTTT. The full variable domain, rest sourced from reference TRBV18 and TRBJ2-3, is NAGVMQNPRHLVRRRGQEARLRCSPMKGHSHVYWYRQLPEEGLKFMVYLQKENIIDESGMPKERFSAEFPKEGPSILRIQQVVRGDSAAYFCASSPPSTDTQYFGPGTRLTVL.